This TCR beta chain comes out of a study of T-cell reconstitution after alpha-beta-depleted transplantation in children. The authors prepared the TCRbeta library with unique molecular identifiers. Using its own MiXCR run on the PCR reads, TCRdb lists one record per CDR3 protein. The sample shows about 610,000 distinct CDR3 sequences, roughly a tenth of them seen only once. This TCR derives from a human donor who donated a stem cell graft to a child with acute myeloid leukemia. The starting material was PBMCs from the stem cell graft donor, obtained from the stem cell graft.

As DNA, the CDR3 is TGTGCCAGCACTGAGGCGGTAGCCGGTACCGGGGAGCTGTTTTTT. This encodes CASTEAVAGTGELFF. This chain links TRBV12-3 or TRBV12-4 with TRBJ2-2; D ambiguous. Trimming removed 7 bases at V and 5 bases at J, with 17 bases between. The CDR3 totals 15 residues.